These T cell receptor beta chains were read from a single sample in a study of beta chain features in type 1 diabetes. This table comes from immunoSEQ multiplex PCR, and its TCRdb copy is limited to in-frame clones, with some not included. Here the sample spans some 410,000 clones, over 10% being singletons. The specimen was naive CD4+ T cells from blood. The receptors originated from a woman younger than 30 in good health. CDR3s include the opening cysteine and the closing phenylalanine or tryptophan.

length,J,V,CDR3
16,TRBJ2-5,TRBV14,CASSQAGGRRQETQYF
15,TRBJ1-1,TRBV25-1,CASSEPRQGNTEAFF
13,TRBJ2-1,TRBV6-5,CATATSGGGEQFF
13,TRBJ2-1,TRBV4-2,CASSQDRDNEQFF
14,TRBJ2-1,TRBV6-5,CASSRQALYNEQFF
14,TRBJ2-7,TRBV7-9,CASSSSPVAYEQYF
11,TRBJ2-5,TRBV20-1,CSARDYPPQYF
13,TRBJ2-7,TRBV29-1,CSVDQGTGSEQYF
18,TRBJ2-4,TRBV5-1,CASSLEVAGGRAHYIQYF
16,TRBJ2-1,TRBV9,CASSVGLAGSYNEQFF
13,TRBJ1-6,TRBV5-1,CASSLRSDSPLHF
15,TRBJ2-5,TRBV27,CASSPRSTVGETQYF
14,TRBJ2-7,TRBV7-2,CASSRTSGAYEQYF
13,TRBJ1-5,TRBV18,CASSGEGNQPQHF
15,TRBJ2-1,TRBV5-1,CASSLLGGSYNEQFF
15,TRBJ1-1,TRBV7-9,CASSSLSQGNTEAFF
15,TRBJ2-7,TRBV30,CAWSRQDRRTYEQYF
12,TRBJ2-5,TRBV7-9,CASSLYTGTQYF
13,TRBJ2-1,TRBV28,CASNTLPGGEQFF
14,TRBJ2-7,TRBV4-2,CASSGAGGPREQYF
14,TRBJ2-5,TRBV2,CASSTSGGQETQYF
14,TRBJ2-7,TRBV7-2,CASSLSDPSLGQYF
13,TRBJ1-5,TRBV19,CASSIRGDQPQHF
13,TRBJ1-2,TRBV29-1,CSVEAQEGKGYTF
14,TRBJ1-6,TRBV21-1,CASSNRDSRSPLHF
14,TRBJ2-2,TRBV11-2,CASSIHTNTGELFF
15,TRBJ2-5,TRBV6-1,CASSTPDRDQETQYF
16,TRBJ1-2,TRBV4-1,CASSPRQTREAHGYTF
15,TRBJ1-2,TRBV19,CASSIDHAGGYGYTF
13,TRBJ2-5,TRBV29-1,CSVASRAQETQYF
16,TRBJ2-3,TRBV4-3,CASSQDWGQSTDTQYF
14,TRBJ2-5,TRBV5-4,CASSLPGGRETQYF
12,TRBJ1-2,TRBV5-1,CASNPDRSGYTF
13,TRBJ1-1,TRBV5-4,CASTSAGNTEAFF
14,TRBJ1-4,TRBV18,CASREDSGNEKLFF
16,TRBJ2-1,TRBV5-1,CASSPVVGGKNNEQFF
12,TRBJ2-1,TRBV12-5,CASGLMQLQQFF
14,TRBJ2-3,TRBV27,CASSLTRGTDTQYF
14,TRBJ2-1,TRBV7-3,CASSLEPAHNEQFF
9,TRBJ2-3,TRBV28,CAAGDTQYF
16,TRBJ2-3,TRBV7-8,CASSLRDLRGRPRQYF
14,TRBJ2-4,TRBV29-1,CSVAKDINKNIQYF